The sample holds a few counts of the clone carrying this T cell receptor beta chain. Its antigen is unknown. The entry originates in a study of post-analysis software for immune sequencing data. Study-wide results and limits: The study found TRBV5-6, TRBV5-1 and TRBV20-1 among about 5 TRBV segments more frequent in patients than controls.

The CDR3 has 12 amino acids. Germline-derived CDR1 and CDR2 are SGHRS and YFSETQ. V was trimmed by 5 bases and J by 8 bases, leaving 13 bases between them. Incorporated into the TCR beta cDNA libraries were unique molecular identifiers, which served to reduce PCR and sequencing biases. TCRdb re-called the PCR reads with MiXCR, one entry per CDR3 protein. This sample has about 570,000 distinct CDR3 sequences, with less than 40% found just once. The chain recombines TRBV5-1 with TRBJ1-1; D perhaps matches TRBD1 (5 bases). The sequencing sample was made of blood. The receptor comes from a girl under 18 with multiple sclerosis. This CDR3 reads CASRGLPEEAFF. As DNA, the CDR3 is TGCGCCAGCAGGGGACTCCCAGAGGAAGCTTTCTTT.